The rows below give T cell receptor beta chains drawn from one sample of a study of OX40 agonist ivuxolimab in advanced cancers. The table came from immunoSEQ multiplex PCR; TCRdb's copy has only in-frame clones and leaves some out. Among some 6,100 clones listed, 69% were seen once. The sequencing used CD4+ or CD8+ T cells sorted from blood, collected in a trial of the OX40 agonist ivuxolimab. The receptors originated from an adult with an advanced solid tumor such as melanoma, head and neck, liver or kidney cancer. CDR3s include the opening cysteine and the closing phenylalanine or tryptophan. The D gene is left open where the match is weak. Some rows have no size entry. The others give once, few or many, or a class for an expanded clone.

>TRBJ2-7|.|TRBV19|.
CASSTPGGEQYF
TGTGCCAGTAGTACCCCCGGAGGGGAGCAGTACTTC
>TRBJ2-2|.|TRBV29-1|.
CSAGLETGELFF
TGCAGCGCCGGACTCGAGACCGGGGAGCTGTTTTTT
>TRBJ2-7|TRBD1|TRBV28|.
CASSERQGVLYEQYF
TGTGCCAGCAGTGAAAGGCAGGGGGTTTTGTACGAGCAGTACTTC
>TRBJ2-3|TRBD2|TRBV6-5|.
CASSGLAGGPDTQYF
TGTGCCAGCAGTGGACTAGCGGGGGGGCCAGATACGCAGTATTTT
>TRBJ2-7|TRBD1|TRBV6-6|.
CASSIKTGAHTYEQYF
TGTGCCAGCAGTATTAAGACAGGGGCGCATACCTACGAGCAGTACTTC
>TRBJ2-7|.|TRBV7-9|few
CASSLGIGRIPEQYF
TGTGCCAGCAGCTTAGGGATAGGGAGGATCCCCGAGCAGTACTTC
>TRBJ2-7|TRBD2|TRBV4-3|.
CASSQGSGRVNNEQYF
TGCGCCAGCAGCCAGGGTAGCGGGAGGGTGAACAACGAGCAGTACTTC
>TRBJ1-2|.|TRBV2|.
CASSGEGQGGNDYGYTF
TGTGCCAGCAGTGGTGAGGGTCAAGGAGGGAATGACTATGGCTACACCTTC
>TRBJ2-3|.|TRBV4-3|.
CASSQSVRVGADTQYF
TGCGCCAGCAGCCAATCGGTCAGGGTCGGGGCAGATACGCAGTATTTT
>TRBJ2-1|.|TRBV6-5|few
CASSAQGGNEQFF
TGTGCCAGCAGTGCCCAGGGGGGCAATGAGCAGTTCTTC
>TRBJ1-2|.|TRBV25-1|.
CASSETADSLFYGYTF
TGTGCCAGCAGTGAAACCGCGGACAGCTTGTTCTATGGCTACACCTTC
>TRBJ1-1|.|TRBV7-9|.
CASSLVSTEAFF
TGTGCCAGCAGCTTAGTGAGTACTGAAGCTTTCTTT
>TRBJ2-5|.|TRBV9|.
CASSGASWVETQYF
TGTGCCAGCAGCGGAGCAAGCTGGGTGGAGACCCAGTACTTC
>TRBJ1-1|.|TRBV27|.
CASSPGVTEAFF
TGTGCCAGCAGCCCCGGAGTCACTGAAGCTTTCTTT
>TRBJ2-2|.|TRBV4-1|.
CASTGVGRTGELFF
TGCGCCAGCACGGGGGTCGGGAGAACCGGGGAGCTGTTTTTT
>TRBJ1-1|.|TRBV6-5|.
CASSSQGGNEAFF
TGTGCCAGCAGTTCCCAAGGCGGGAATGAAGCTTTCTTT
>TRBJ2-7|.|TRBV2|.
CASTGEVSYEQYF
TGTGCCAGCACCGGGGAGGTATCCTACGAGCAGTACTTC
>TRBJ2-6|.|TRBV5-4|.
CASSLARASGANVLTF
TGTGCCAGCAGCTTGGCCAGGGCCTCTGGGGCCAACGTCCTGACTTTC
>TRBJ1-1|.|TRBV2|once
CASSDIGTEAFF
TGTGCCAGCAGTGATATCGGCACTGAAGCTTTCTTT
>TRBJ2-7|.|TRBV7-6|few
CASSLDASSYEQYF
TGTGCCAGCAGCTTAGATGCCAGTTCCTACGAGCAGTACTTC
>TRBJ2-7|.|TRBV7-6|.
CASSEEASSYEQYF
TGTGCCAGCAGCGAAGAGGCGAGCTCCTACGAGCAGTACTTC
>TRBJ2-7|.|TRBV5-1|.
CASSLVPDSETHEQYF
TGCGCCAGCAGCTTGGTCCCGGACAGCGAGACCCACGAGCAGTACTTC
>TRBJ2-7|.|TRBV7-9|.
CASSSNGRTWDYEQYF
TGTGCCAGCAGTTCCAATGGACGGACTTGGGACTACGAGCAGTACTTC
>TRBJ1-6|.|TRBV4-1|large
CASSQDERLPFPSYNSPLHF
TGCGCCAGCAGCCAAGATGAGCGTTTGCCTTTTCCCTCCTATAATTCACCCCTCCACTTT
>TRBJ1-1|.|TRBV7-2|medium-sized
CASSLPDMNTEAFF
TGTGCCAGCAGCTTGCCGGACATGAACACTGAAGCTTTCTTT
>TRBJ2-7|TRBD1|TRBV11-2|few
CASSFPQGARTYEQYF
TGTGCCAGCAGCTTCCCTCAGGGGGCGCGGACTTACGAGCAGTACTTC
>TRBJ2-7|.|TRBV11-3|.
CASSPGGLLSYEQYF
TGTGCCAGCAGCCCAGGGGGACTCCTCTCCTACGAGCAGTACTTC
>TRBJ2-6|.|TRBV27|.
CASGPGAGANVLTF
TGTGCCAGCGGGCCAGGGGCTGGGGCCAACGTCCTGACTTTC
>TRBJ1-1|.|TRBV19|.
CASSTDLNTEAFF
TGTGCCAGTAGTACGGACCTGAACACTGAAGCTTTCTTT
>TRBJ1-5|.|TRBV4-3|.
CASSQEATFSNQPQHF
TGCGCCAGCAGCCAAGAGGCGACATTTAGCAATCAGCCCCAGCATTTT
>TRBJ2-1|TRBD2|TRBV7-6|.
CASSFPILAGESYNEQFF
TGTGCCAGCAGCTTTCCGATCCTAGCGGGCGAATCCTACAATGAGCAGTTCTTC
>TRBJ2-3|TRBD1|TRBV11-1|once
CASSQGQGVADTQYF
TGTGCCAGCAGCCAAGGGCAGGGGGTAGCAGATACGCAGTATTTT
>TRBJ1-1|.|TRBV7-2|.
CASSPRTGVNTEAFF
TGTGCCAGCAGCCCTAGGACGGGTGTGAACACTGAAGCTTTCTTT
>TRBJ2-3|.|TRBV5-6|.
CASSPRRGSTDTQYF
TGTGCCAGCAGCCCCCGAAGGGGCAGCACAGATACGCAGTATTTT
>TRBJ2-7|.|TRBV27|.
CASGDGSSYEQYF
TGTGCCAGCGGTGACGGGAGCTCCTACGAGCAGTACTTC
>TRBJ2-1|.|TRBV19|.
CASSFFNNEQFF
TGTGCCAGTAGTTTCTTTAACAATGAGCAGTTCTTC
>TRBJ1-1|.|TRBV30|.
CAWSVDREAFF
TGTGCCTGGAGTGTGGACCGAGAAGCTTTCTTT
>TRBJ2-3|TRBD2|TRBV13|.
CASSPNSGRATDTQYF
TGTGCCAGCAGCCCAAATAGCGGGAGAGCCACAGATACGCAGTATTTT
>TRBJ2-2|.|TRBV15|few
CATSPGDNSNTGELFF
TGTGCCACCAGCCCAGGGGACAATTCGAACACCGGGGAGCTGTTTTTT
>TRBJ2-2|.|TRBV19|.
CASSTGTWTGELFF
TGTGCCAGTAGTACAGGGACCTGGACCGGGGAGCTGTTTTTT
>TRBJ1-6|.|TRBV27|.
CASSSDSYNSPLHF
TGTGCCAGCAGTTCTGACTCCTATAATTCACCCCTCCACTTT
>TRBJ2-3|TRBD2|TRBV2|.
CASSVAGGRTDTQYF
TGTGCCAGCAGTGTAGCGGGGGGACGCACAGATACGCAGTATTTT
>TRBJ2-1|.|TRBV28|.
CASSPTGVADNNEQFF
TGTGCCAGCAGTCCGACTGGAGTAGCGGACAACAATGAGCAGTTCTTC